These T cell receptor beta chains were read from a single sample in a study of blood T cell repertoires in COVID-19. Method: immunoSEQ multiplex PCR; TCRdb's copy keeps in-frame clones and lacks some. The table shows under 250,000 clones, with just over 85% occurring only once. Sequenced material: peripheral blood. The receptor set was obtained from a man between 50 and 59 years old with COVID-19, enrolled during active disease. Both conserved end residues are part of each CDR3. The D gene is left open where the match is weak. For some rows the clone size is stated as once, few or many, or as a class when expanded; others skip it.

v_gene,d_gene,j_gene,abundance,CDR3aa,CDR3nt
TRBV28,TRBD2,TRBJ2-2,NA,CATRGRGRELFF,TGTGCCACGAGAGGGAGGGGCCGGGAGCTGTTTTTT
TRBV30,NA,TRBJ2-7,once,CAWSQDSVSYEQYF,TGTGCCTGGAGCCAAGACAGCGTATCCTACGAGCAGTACTTC
TRBV6-6,NA,TRBJ1-6,NA,CASEVDLSSYNSPLHF,TGTGCCAGCGAGGTTGACCTAAGTTCCTATAATTCACCCCTCCACTTT
TRBV7-2,NA,TRBJ2-2,NA,CASSFRRGNTGELFF,TGTGCCAGCAGCTTTCGGAGGGGCAACACCGGGGAGCTGTTTTTT
TRBV5-1,TRBD1,TRBJ1-2,NA,CASSVTGDVEYSYTF,TGCGCCAGCAGCGTTACAGGGGACGTGGAGTATAGCTACACCTTC
TRBV30,NA,TRBJ1-1,few,CAWRAEWNTEAFF,TGTGCCTGGAGGGCGGAGTGGAACACTGAAGCTTTCTTT
TRBV3-1/TRBV3-2,TRBD1,TRBJ2-4,NA,CASSHRQGLKNIQYF,TGTGCCAGCAGCCACCGACAGGGGCTAAAAAACATTCAGTACTTC
TRBV6-5,NA,TRBJ1-5,NA,CASRSPSNQPQHF,TGTGCCAGCAGAAGCCCGAGCAATCAGCCCCAGCATTTT
TRBV4-1,TRBD2,TRBJ2-7,NA,CASSQEILAGGSYEQYF,TGCGCCAGCAGCCAAGAAATACTAGCGGGAGGTTCCTACGAGCAGTACTTC
TRBV19,NA,TRBJ2-7,NA,CASSTWADDEQYF,TGTGCCAGTAGTACCTGGGCCGACGACGAGCAGTACTTC